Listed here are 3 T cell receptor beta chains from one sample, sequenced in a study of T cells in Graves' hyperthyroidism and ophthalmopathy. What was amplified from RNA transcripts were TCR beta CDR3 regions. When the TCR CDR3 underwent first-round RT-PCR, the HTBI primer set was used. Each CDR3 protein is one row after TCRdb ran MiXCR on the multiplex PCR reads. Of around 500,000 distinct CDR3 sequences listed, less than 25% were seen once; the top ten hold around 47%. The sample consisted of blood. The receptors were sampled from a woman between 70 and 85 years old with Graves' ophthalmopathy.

CDR3: CASSPRQGHNEKLFF. The CDR3 nucleotides are TGTGCCAGCAGCCCCCGACAGGGGCACAATGAAAAACTGTTTTTT. The chain uses TRBV7-2 and TRBJ1-4; 8 positions agree with TRBD1. The V gene end was trimmed by 5 bases and the J gene end by 5 bases; junction bases not matched to a gene: 7. Germline-derived CDR1 and CDR2 are SGHTA and FQGNSA. CDR3 length equals 15 residues.

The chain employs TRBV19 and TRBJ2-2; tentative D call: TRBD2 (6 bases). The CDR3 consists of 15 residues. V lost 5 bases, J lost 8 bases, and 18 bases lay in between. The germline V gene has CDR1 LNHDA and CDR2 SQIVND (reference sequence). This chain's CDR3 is CASSAGTAPGGELFF. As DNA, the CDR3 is TGTGCCAGTAGTGCCGGGACTGCCCCGGGGGGGGAGCTGTTTTTT.

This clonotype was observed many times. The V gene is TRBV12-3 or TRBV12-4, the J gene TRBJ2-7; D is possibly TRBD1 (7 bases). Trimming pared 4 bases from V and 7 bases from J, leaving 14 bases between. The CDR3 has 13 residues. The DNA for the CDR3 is TGTGCCAGCAGTTACAGGGGCGCGGGGGAGCAGTACTTC. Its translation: CASSYRGAGEQYF.